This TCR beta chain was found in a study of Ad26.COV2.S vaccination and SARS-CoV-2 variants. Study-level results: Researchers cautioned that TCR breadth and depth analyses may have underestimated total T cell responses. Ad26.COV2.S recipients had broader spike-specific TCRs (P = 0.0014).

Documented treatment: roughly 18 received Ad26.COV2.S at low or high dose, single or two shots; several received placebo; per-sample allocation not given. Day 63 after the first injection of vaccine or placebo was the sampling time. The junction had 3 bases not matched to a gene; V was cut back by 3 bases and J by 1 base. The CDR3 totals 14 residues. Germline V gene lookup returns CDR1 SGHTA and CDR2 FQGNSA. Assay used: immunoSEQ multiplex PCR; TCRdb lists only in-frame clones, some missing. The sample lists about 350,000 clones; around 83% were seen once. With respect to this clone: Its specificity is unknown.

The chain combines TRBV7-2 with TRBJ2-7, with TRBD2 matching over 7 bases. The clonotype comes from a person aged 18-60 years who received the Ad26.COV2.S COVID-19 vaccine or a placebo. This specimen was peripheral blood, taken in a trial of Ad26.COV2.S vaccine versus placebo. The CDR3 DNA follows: TGTGCCAGCAGCTTCGTGCGGGAGTCCTACGAGCAGTACTTC. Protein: CASSFVRESYEQYF.